This TCR beta chain stems from a study of vaccination and CD4 T cells after COVID-19. On the study more broadly: Diagnosis preceded the drawing of post-COVID samples by a median 101 days (range 35 to 161). Cultures designated as controls were supplied with a CEFX pool, an HIV-1 Nef pool, or no peptide.

This clonotype was seen more than once but under ten times. Its antigen is unknown. Cultured CD4+ T cell DNA was sequenced using the Oncomine TCR Beta short-read assay. Each CDR3 protein gets one entry after TCRdb re-called the PCR reads with MiXCR. The data hold around 3,400 distinct CDR3 sequences, with 32% observed a single time. This CDR3 spans 14 amino acids. Per the germline V gene, CDR1 is SGHVS and CDR2 is FQNEAQ. Trimming left V 5 bases short and J 1 base short, with 8 bases between. Treatment in this sample: approximately nine-day PBMC culture with coronavirus spike peptide pools or control peptides (ViraFEST assay). IL-2 (around 10 IU/ml) and peptide pools (around 9.6 ug/ml) were added to cultures of approximately 2 million PBMCs per well.

The V and J genes are TRBV7-8 and TRBJ2-2, with D possibly being TRBD1 (5 bases). This clonotype was obtained from a human donor who had recovered from COVID-19. The specimen was CD4+ T cells from blood, cultured in vitro. The DNA for the CDR3 is TGTGCCAGCAGCCCGACAGTGAACACCGGGGAGCTGTTTTTT. It specifies CASSPTVNTGELFF.